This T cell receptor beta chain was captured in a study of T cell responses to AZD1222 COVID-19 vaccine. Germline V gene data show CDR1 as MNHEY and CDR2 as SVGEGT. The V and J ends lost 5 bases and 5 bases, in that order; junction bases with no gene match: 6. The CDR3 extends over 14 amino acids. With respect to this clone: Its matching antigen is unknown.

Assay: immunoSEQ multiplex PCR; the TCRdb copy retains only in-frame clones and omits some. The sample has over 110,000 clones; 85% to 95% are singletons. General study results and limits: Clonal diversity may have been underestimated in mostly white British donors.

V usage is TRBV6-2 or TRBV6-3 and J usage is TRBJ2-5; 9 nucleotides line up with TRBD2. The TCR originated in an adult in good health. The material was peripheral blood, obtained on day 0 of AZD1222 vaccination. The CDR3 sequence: CASSGTSSWETQYF. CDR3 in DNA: TGTGCCAGCAGTGGGACTAGCTCGTGGGAGACCCAGTACTTC.